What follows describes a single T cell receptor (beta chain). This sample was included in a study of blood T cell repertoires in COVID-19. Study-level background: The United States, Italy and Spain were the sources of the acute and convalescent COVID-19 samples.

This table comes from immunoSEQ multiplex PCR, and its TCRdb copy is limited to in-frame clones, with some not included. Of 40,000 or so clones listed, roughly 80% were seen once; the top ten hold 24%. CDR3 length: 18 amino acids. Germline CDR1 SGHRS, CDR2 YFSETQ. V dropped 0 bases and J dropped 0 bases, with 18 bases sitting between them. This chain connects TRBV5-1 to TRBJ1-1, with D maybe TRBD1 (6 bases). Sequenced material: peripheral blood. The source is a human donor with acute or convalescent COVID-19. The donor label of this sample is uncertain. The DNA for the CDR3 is TGCGCCAGCAGCTTGGGAGGGGGGGCTGGTCAGATGAACACTGAAGCTTTCTTT. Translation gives CASSLGGGAGQMNTEAFF.